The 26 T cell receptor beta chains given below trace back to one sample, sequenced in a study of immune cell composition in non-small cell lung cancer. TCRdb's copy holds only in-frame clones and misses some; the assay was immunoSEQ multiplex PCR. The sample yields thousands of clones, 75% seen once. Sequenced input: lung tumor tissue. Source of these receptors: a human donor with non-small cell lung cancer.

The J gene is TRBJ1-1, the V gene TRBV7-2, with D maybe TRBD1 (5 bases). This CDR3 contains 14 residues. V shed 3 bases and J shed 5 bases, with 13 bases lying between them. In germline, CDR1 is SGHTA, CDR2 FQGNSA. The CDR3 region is CASSFRQWGTEAFF. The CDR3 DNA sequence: TGTGCCAGCAGCTTTCGACAGTGGGGAACTGAAGCTTTCTTT.

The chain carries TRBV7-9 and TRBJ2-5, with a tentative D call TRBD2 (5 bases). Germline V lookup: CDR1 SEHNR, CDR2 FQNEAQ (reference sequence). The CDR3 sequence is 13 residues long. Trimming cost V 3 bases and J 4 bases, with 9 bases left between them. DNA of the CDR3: TGTGCCAGCAGCTTGGGCGGGTCAGAGACCCAGTACTTC. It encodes CASSLGGSETQYF.

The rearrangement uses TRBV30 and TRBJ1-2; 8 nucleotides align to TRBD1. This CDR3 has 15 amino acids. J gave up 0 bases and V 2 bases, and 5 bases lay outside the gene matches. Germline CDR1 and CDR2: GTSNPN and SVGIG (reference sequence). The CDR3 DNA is TGTGCCTGGAGTCACGAGACAGGGGCTAACTATGGCTACACCTTC. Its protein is CAWSHETGANYGYTF. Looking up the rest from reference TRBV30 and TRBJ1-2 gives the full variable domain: SQTIHQWPATLVQPVGSPLSLECTVEGTSNPNLYWYRQAAGRGLQLLFYSVGIGQISSEVPQNLSASRPQDRQFILSSKKLLLSDSGFYLCAWSHETGANYGYTFGSGTRLTVV.

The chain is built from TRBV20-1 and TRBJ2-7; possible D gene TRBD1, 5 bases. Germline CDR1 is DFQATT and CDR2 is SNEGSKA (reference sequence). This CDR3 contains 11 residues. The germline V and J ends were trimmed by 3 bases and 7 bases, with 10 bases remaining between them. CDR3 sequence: CSASRAQEQYF. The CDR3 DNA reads TGCAGTGCTAGCAGGGCCCAAGAGCAGTACTTC.

CDR3 amino acids: CASSGQGTYEQYF. DNA of the CDR3: TGTGCCAGCTCGGGACAGGGGACCTACGAGCAGTACTTC. V gene TRBV5-4 combines with J gene TRBJ2-7; TRBD1 matches at 10 bases. Trimming cost V 7 bases and J 2 bases; bases outside gene matches: 3. The CDR3 loop spans 13 amino acids. Germline V lookup: CDR1 SGHNT, CDR2 YYREEE (reference sequence).

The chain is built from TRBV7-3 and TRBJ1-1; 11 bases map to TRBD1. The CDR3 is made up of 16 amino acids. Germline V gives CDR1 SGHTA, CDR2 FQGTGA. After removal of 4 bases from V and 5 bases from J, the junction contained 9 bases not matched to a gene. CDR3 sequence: CASSSQLGQGATEAFF. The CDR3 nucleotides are TGTGCCAGCAGCTCCCAACTCGGACAGGGGGCAACTGAAGCTTTCTTT.

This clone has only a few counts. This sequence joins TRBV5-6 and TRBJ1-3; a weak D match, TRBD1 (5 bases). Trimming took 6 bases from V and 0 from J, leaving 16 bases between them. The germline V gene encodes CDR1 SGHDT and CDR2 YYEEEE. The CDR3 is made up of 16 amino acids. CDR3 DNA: TGTGCCAGCAAATGGGGGGGTCCCCTCTCTGGAAACACCATATATTTT. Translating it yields CASKWGGPLSGNTIYF.

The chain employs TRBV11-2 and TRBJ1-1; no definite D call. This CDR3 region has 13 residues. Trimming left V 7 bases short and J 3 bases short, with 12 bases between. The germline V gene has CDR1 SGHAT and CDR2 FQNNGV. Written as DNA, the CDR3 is TGTGCCAGCACCTGGGGAGGGTACACTGAAGCTTTCTTT. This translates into CASTWGGYTEAFF. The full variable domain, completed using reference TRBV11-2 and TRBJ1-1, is EAGVAQSPRYKIIEKRQSVAFWCNPISGHATLYWYQQILGQGPKLLIQFQNNGVVDDSQLPKDRFSAERLKGVDSTLKIQPAKLEDSAVYLCASTWGGYTEAFFGQGTRLTVV.

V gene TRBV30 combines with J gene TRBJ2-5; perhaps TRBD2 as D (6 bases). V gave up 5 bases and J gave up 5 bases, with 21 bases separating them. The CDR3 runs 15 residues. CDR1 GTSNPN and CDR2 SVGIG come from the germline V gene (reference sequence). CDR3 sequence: CAWGGISGYGETQYF. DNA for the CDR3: TGTGCCTGGGGGGGGATTTCGGGGTATGGGGAGACCCAGTACTTC.

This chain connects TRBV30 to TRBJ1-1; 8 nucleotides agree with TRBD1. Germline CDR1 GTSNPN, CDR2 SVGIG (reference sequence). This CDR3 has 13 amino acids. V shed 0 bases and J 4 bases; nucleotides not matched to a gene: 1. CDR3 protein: CAWSVTGGTEAFF. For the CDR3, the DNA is TGTGCCTGGAGTGTAACAGGGGGCACTGAAGCTTTCTTT.

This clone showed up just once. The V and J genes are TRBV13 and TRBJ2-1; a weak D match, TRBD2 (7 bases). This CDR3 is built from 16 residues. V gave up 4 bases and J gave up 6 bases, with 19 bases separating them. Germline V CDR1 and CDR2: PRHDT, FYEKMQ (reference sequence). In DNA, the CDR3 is TGTGCCAGCAGCTCCGGATGGAGGGGGGGCTCCAATGAGCAGTTCTTC. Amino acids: CASSSGWRGGSNEQFF.

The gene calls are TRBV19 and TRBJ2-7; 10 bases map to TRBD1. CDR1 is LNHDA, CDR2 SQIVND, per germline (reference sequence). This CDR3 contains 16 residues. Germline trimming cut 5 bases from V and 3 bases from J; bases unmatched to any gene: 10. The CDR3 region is CASSGGTGVNFYEQYF. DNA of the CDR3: TGTGCCAGTAGTGGAGGGACAGGGGTGAATTTCTACGAGCAGTACTTC.

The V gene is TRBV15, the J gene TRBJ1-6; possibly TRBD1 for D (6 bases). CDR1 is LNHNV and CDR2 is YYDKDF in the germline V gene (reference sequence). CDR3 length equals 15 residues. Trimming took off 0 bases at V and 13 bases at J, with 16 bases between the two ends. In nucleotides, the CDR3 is TGTGCCACCAGCAGAGATGATCTGGCAGGGGCCCCCCTCCACTTT. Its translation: CATSRDDLAGAPLHF.

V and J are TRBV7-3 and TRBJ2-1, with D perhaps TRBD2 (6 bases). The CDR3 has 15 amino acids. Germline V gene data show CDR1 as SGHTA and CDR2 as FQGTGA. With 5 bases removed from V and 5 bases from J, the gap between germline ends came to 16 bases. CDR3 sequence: CASSGTGTRHNEQFF. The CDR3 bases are TGTGCCAGCAGCGGAACCGGGACTCGGCACAATGAGCAGTTCTTC.

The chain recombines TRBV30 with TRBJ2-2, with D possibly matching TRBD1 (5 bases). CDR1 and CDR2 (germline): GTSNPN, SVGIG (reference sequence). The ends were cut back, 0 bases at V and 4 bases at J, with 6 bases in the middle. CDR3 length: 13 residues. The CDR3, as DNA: TGTGCCTGGAGTGTAGGGGCCACCGGGGAGCTGTTTTTT. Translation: CAWSVGATGELFF.

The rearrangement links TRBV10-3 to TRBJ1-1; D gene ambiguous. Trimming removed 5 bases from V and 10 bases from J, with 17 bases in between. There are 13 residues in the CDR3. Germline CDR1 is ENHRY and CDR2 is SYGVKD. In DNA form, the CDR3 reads TGTGCCATCAGTTCCGCGGCGGCGCTAGTAGCTTTCTTT. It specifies CAISSAAALVAFF.

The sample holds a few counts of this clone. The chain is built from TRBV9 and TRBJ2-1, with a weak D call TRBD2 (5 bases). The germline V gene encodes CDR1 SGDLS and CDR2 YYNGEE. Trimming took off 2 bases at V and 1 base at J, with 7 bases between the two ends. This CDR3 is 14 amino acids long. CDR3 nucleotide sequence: TGTGCCAGCAGCGTGTCGGGGTCCTACAATGAGCAGTTCTTC. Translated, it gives CASSVSGSYNEQFF.

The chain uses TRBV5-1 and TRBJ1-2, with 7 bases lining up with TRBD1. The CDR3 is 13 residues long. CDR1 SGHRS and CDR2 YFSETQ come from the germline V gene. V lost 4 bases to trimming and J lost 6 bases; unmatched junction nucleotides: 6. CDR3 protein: CASSPDRAHGYTF. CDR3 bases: TGCGCCAGCAGCCCCGACAGGGCTCATGGCTACACCTTC.

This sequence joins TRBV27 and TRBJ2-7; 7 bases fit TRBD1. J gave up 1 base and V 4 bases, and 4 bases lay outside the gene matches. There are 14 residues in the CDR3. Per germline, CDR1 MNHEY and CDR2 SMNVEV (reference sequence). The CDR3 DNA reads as TGTGCCAGCAGTTCGACAGGGTTATCCTACGAGCAGTACTTC. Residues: CASSSTGLSYEQYF.

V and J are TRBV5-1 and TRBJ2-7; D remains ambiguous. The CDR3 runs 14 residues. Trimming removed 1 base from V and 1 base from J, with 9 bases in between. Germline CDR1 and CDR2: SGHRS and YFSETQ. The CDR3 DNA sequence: TGCGCCAGCAGCTTGAGCGCCACATCCTACGAGCAGTACTTC. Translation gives CASSLSATSYEQYF.

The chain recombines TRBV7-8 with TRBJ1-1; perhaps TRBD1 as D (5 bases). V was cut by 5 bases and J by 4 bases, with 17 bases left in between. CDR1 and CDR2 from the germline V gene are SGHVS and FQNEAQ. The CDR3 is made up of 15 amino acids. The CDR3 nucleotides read TGTGCCAGCAGCCAAACCCAGGGTTTTGCCACTGAAGCTTTCTTT. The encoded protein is CASSQTQGFATEAFF.

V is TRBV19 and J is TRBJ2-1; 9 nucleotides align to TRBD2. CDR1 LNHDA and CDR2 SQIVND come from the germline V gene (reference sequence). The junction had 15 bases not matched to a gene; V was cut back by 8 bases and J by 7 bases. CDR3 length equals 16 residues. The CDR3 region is CASGRGGHSPGNEQFF. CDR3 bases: TGTGCCAGTGGGCGGGGGGGCCACTCGCCAGGGAATGAGCAGTTCTTC.

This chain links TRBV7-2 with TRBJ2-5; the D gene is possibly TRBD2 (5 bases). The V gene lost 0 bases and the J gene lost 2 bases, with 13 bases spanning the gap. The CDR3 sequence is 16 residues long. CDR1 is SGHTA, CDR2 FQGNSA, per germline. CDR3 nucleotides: TGTGCCAGCAGCTTAGCGGCTAGCATTGGGCAAGAGACCCAGTACTTC. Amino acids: CASSLAASIGQETQYF.

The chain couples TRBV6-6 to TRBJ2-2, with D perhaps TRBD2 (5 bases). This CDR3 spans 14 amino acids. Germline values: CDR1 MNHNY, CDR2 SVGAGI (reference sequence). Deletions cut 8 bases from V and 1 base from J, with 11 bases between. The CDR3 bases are TGTGCCAGCGCGGAACTAGGGAACACCGGGGAGCTGTTTTTT. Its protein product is CASAELGNTGELFF.

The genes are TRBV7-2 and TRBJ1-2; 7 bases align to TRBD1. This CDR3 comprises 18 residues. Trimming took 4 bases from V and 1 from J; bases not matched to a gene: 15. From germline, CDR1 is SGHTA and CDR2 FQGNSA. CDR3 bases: TGTGCCAGCAGCTCTACCGACAGGGTATTCCAAATTAACTATGGCTACACCTTC. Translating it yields CASSSTDRVFQINYGYTF.

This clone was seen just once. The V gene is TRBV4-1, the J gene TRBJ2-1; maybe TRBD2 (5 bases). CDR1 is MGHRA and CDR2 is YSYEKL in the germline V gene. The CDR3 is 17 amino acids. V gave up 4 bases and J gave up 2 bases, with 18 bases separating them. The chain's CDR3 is CASSRSYPEGTYNEQFF. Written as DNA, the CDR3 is TGCGCCAGCAGCCGTTCGTATCCCGAGGGCACCTACAATGAGCAGTTCTTC.